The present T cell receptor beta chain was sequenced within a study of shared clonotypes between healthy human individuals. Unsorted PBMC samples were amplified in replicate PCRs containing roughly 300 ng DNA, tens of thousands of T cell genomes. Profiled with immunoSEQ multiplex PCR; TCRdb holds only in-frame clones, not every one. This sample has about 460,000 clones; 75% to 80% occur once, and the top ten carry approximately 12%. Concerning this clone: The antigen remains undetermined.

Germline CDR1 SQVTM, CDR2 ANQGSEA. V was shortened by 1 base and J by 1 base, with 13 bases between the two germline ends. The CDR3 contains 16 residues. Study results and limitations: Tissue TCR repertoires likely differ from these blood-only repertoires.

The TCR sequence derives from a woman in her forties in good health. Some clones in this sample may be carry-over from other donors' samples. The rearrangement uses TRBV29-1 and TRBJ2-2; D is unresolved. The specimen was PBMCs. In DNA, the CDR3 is TGCAGCGTTGAAGGACTGGTCGGGTTGAACACCGGGGAGCTGTTTTTT. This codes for CSVEGLVGLNTGELFF.